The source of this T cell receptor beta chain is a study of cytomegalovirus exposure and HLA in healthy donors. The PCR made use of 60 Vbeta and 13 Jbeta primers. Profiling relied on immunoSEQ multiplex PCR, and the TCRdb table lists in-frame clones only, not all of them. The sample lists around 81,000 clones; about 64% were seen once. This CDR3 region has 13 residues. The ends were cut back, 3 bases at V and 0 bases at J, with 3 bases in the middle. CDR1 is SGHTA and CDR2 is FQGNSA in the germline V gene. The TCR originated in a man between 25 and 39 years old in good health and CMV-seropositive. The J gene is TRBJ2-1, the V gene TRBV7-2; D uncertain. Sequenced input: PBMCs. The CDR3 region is CASSFSSYNEQFF. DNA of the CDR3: TGTGCCAGCAGCTTCAGCTCCTACAATGAGCAGTTCTTC.